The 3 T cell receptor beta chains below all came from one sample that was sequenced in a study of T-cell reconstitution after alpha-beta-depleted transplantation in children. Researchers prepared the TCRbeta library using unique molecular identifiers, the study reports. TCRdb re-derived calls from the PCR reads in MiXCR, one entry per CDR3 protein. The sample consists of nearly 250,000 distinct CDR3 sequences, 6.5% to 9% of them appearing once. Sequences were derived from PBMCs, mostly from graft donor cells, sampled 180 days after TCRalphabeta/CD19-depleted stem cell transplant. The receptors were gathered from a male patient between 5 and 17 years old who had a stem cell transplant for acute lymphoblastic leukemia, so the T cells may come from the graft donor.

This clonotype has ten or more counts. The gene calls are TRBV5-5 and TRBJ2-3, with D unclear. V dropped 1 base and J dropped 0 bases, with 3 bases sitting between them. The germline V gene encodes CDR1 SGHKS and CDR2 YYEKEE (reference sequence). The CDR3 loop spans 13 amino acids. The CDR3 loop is CASSLRSTDTQYF. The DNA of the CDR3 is TGTGCCAGCAGCTTGCGAAGCACAGATACGCAGTATTTT.

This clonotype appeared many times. The CDR3 is CASGSVGEKLFF. CDR3 nucleotides: TGTGCCAGCGGGTCCGTGGGGGAAAAACTGTTTTTT. The chain is built from TRBV6-5 and TRBJ1-4; no clear D. Trimming removed 8 bases from V and 8 bases from J, with 12 bases in between. Germline V gene sequence: CDR1 MNHEY, CDR2 SVGAGI. CDR3 length equals 12 residues.

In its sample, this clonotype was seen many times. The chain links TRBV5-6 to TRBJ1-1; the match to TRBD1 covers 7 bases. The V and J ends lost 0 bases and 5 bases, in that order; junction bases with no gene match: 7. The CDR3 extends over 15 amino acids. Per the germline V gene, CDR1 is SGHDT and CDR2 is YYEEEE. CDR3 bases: TGTGCCAGCAGCTTGGCCACCAGGGGGAAGACTGAAGCTTTCTTT. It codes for CASSLATRGKTEAFF.